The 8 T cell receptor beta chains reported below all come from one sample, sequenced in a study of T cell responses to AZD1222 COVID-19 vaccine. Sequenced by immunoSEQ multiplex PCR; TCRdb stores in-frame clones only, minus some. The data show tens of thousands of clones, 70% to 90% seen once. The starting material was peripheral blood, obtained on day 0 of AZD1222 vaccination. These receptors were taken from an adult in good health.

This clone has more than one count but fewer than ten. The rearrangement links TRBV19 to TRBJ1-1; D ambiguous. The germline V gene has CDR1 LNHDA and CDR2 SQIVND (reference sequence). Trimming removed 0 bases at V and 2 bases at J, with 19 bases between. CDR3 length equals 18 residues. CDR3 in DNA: TGTGCCAGTAGTATAGAAGAGCGAATCGGCGGAAGAAACACTGAAGCTTTCTTT. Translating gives CASSIEERIGGRNTEAFF.

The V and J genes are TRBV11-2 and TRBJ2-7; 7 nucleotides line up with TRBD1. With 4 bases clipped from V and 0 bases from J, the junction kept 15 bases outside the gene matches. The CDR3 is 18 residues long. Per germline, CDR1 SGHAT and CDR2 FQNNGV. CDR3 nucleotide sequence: TGTGCCAGCAGCTCGCCGGGACAGTTCATCGATTTCTCCTACGAGCAGTACTTC. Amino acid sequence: CASSSPGQFIDFSYEQYF.

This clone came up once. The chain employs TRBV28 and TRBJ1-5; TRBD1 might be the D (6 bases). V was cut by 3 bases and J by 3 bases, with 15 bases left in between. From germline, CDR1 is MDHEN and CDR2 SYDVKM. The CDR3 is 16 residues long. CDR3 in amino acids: CASSFLYRVDNQPQHF. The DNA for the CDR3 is TGTGCCAGCAGTTTTCTCTACAGGGTGGACAATCAGCCCCAGCATTTT. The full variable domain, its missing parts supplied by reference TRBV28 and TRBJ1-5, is DVKVTQSSRYLVKRTGEKVFLECVQDMDHENMFWYRQDPGLGLRLIYFSYDVKMKEKGDIPEGYSVSREKKERFSLILESASTNQTSMYLCASSFLYRVDNQPQHFGDGTRLSIL.

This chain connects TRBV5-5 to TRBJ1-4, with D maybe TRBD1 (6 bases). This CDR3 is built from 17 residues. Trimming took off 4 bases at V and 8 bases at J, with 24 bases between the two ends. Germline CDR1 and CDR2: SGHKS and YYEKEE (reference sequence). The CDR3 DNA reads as TGTGCCAGCAGCCAAGAAACTTTACCGGGGGCGGGGGAAAAACTGTTTTTT. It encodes CASSQETLPGAGEKLFF. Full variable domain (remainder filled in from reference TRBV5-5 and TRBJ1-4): DAGVTQSPTHLIKTRGQQVTLRCSPISGHKSVSWYQQVLGQGPQFIFQYYEKEERGRGNFPDRFSARQFPNYSSELNVNALLLGDSALYLCASSQETLPGAGEKLFFGSGTQLSVL.

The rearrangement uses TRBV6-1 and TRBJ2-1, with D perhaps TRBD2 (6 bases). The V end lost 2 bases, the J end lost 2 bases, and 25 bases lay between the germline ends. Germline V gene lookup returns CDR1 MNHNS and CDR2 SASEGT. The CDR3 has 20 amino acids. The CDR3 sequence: CASSERVPRERFHPYNEQFF. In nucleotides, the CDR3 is TGTGCCAGCAGTGAAAGGGTCCCGCGGGAACGTTTTCATCCCTACAATGAGCAGTTCTTC.

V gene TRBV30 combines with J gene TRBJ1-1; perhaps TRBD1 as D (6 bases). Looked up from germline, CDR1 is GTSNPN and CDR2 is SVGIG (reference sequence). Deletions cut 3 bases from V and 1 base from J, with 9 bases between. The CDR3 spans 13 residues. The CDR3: CAWRPTGNTEAFF. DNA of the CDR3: TGTGCCTGGAGACCGACAGGGAACACTGAAGCTTTCTTT.

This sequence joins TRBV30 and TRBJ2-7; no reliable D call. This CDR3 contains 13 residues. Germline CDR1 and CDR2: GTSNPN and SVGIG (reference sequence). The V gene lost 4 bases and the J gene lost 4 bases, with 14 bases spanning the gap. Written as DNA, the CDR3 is TGTGCCTGGAAAGCCTATTTTCCGTACGAGCAGTACTTC. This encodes CAWKAYFPYEQYF.

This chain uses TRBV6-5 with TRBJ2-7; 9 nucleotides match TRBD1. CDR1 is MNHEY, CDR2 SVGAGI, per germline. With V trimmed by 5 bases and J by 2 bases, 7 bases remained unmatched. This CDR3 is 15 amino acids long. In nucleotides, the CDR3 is TGTGCCAGCAGTACTTCCAGACAGGGGGCCTACGAGCAGTACTTC. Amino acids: CASSTSRQGAYEQYF.